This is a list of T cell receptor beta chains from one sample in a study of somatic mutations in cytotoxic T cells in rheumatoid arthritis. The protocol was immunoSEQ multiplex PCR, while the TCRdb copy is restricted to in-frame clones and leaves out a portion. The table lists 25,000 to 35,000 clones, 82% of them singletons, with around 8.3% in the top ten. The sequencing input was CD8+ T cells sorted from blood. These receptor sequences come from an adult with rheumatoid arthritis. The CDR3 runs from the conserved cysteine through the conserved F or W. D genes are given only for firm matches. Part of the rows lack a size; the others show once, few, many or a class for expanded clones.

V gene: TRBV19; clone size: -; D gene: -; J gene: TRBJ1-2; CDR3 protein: CASSILTGYHGYTF; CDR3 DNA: TGTGCCAGTAGTATTCTCACGGGGTACCATGGCTACACCTTC
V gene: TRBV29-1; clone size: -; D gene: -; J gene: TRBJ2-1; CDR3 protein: CSVKRPQGAYNEQFF; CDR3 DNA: TGCAGCGTAAAAAGGCCCCAAGGAGCCTACAATGAGCAGTTCTTC
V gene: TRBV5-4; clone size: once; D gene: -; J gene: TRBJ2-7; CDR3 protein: CASSSFPGTDYEQYF; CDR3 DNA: TGTGCCAGCAGCTCCTTCCCGGGGACTGACTACGAGCAGTACTTC
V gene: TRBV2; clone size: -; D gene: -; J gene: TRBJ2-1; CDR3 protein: CASRNTNSYNEQFF; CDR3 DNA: TGTGCCAGCAGGAATACAAACTCCTACAATGAGCAGTTCTTC
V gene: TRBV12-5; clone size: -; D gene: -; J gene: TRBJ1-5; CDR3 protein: CASGDSNQPQHF; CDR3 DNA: TGTGCTAGTGGGGACAGCAATCAGCCCCAGCATTTT
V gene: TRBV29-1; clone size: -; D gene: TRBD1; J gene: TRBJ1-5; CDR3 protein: CSVWTGSNQPQHF; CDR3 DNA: TGCAGCGTGTGGACAGGAAGCAATCAGCCCCAGCATTTT
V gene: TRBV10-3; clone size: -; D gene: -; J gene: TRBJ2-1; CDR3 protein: CAISGGTLDRPAEEQFF; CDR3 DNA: TGTGCCATCAGTGGGGGGACTCTTGACAGGCCTGCTGAGGAGCAGTTCTTC
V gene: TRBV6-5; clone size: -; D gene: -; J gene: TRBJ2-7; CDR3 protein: CASSPNIYSYEQYF; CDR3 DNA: TGTGCCAGCAGTCCTAATATCTACTCCTACGAGCAGTACTTC
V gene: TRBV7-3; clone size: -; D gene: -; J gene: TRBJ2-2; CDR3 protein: CASSFPTGELFF; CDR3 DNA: TGTGCCAGCAGCTTCCCCACCGGGGAGCTGTTTTTT
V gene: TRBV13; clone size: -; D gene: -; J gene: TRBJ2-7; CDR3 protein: CASSLGGGMGEQYF; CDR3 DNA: TGTGCCAGCAGCTTAGGGGGCGGAATGGGGGAGCAGTACTTC
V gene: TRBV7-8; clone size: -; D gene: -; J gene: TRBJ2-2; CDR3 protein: CASSPSGTGELFF; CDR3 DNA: TGTGCCAGCAGCCCGTCGGGGACCGGGGAGCTGTTTTTT
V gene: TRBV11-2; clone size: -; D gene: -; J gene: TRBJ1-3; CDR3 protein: CASSLAAFSGNTIYF; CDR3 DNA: TGTGCCAGCAGCCTGGCAGCTTTCTCTGGAAACACCATATATTTT
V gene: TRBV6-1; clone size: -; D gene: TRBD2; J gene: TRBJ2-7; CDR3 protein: CASRGTSDYEQYF; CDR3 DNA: TGTGCCAGCCGGGGGACTAGCGACTACGAGCAGTACTTC
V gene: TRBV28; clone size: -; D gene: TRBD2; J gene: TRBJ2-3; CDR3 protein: CASSLAEREFTDTQYF; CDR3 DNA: TGTGCCAGCAGTTTGGCCGAGCGGGAGTTTACAGATACGCAGTATTTT
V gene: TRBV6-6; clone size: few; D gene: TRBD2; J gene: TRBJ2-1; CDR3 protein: CASSYSSSGGYNEQFF; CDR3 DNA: TGTGCCAGCAGTTACTCGTCTAGCGGGGGGTACAATGAGCAGTTCTTC
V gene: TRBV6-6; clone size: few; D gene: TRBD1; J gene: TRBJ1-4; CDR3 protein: CASSYTTGELFF; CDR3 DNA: TGTGCCAGCAGTTACACGACAGGGGAACTGTTTTTT
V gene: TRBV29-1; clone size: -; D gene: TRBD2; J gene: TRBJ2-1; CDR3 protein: CSVLSGGGYNEQFF; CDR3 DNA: TGCAGCGTCCTCTCGGGGGGGGGTTACAATGAGCAGTTCTTC
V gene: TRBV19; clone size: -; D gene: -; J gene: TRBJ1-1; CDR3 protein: CASSIVQASLNTEAFF; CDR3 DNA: TGTGCCAGTAGTATAGTACAGGCCTCCCTAAACACTGAAGCTTTCTTT
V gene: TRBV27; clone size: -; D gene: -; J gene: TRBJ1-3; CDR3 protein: CASSSGGGGNTIYF; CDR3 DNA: TGTGCCAGCAGTTCCGGTGGAGGGGGAAACACCATATATTTT
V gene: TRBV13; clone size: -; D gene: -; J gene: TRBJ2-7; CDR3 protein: CASGSGNYEQYF; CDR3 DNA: TGTGCCAGCGGTAGCGGTAACTACGAGCAGTACTTC
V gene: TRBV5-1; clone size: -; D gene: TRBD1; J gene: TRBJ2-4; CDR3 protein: CASSWTGGESAKNIQYF; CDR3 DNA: TGCGCCAGCAGCTGGACAGGGGGCGAATCAGCCAAAAACATTCAGTACTTC
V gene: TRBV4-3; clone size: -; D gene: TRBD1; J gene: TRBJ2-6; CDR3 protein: CASSQGDSSSGANVLTF; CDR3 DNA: TGCGCCAGCAGCCAGGGGGACAGTAGCTCTGGGGCCAACGTCCTGACTTTC
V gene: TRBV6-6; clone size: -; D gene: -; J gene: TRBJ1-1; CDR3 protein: CASSHRNPEAFF; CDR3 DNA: TGTGCCAGCAGCCACCGGAACCCTGAAGCTTTCTTT
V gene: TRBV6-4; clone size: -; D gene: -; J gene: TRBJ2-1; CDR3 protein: CASSDSNQLNEQFF; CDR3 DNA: TGTGCCAGCAGTGACTCGAATCAGCTCAATGAGCAGTTCTTC
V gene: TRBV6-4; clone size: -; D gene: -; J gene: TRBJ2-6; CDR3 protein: CASSPRALGANVLTF; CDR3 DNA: TGTGCCAGCAGTCCCCGGGCCTTAGGGGCCAACGTCCTGACTTTC
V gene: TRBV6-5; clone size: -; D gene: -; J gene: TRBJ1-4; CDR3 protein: CASSYSKGLGEKLFF; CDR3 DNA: TGTGCCAGCAGTTACTCGAAGGGGTTGGGTGAAAAACTGTTTTTT
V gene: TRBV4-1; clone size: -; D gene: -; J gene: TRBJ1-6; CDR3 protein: CASSQSRSPLHF; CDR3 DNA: TGTGCCAGCAGCCAAAGTCGGTCACCCCTCCACTTT
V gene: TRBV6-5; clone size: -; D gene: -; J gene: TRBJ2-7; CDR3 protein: CASRGNSYEQYF; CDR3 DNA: TGTGCCAGCAGGGGGAACTCCTACGAGCAGTACTTC
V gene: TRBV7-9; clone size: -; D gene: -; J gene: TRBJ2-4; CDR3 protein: CASSLERNIQYF; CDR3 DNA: TGTGCCAGCAGCTTAGAGAGGAACATTCAGTACTTC
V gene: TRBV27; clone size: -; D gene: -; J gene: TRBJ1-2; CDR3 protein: CASSFASGVGNYGYTF; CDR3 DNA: TGTGCCAGCAGTTTTGCTTCGGGTGTTGGGAACTATGGCTACACCTTC
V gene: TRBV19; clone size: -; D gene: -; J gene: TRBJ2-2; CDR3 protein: CASSPATSGGELFF; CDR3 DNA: TGTGCCAGTAGTCCGGCGACTAGTGGCGGGGAGCTGTTTTTT
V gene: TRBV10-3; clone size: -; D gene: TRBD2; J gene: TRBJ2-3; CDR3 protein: CAISEPTRGLATDTQYF; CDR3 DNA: TGTGCCATCAGTGAGCCGACCCGGGGACTAGCCACAGATACGCAGTATTTT
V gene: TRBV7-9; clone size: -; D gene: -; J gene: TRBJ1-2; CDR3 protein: CASSFPPDGYGYTF; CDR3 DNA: TGTGCCAGCAGCTTCCCACCGGATGGCTATGGCTACACCTTC
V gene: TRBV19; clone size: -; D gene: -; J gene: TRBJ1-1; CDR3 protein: CASSIGGQGTEAFF; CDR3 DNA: TGTGCCAGTAGTATTGGGGGGCAGGGGACTGAAGCTTTCTTT
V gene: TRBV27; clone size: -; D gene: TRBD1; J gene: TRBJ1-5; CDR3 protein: CASRSLGTGFNQPQHF; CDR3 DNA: TGTGCCAGCAGGAGCCTCGGGACAGGTTTTAATCAGCCCCAGCATTTT
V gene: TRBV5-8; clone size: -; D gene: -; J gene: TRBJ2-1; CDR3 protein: CASSLVPNNEQFF; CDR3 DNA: TGTGCCAGCAGCTTGGTGCCAAACAATGAGCAGTTCTTC
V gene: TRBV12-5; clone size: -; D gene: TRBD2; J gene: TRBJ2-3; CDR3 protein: CASGKGAGGADTQYF; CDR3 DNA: TGTGCTAGTGGTAAAGGAGCGGGAGGGGCAGATACGCAGTATTTT
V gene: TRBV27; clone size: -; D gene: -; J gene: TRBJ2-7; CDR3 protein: CASSLIGAEQYF; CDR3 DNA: TGTGCCAGCAGTTTAATCGGAGCCGAGCAGTACTTC
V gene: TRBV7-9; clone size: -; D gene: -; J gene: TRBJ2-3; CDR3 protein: CASSWTGFPTDTQYF; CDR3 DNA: TGTGCCAGCAGCTGGACGGGGTTCCCAACAGATACGCAGTATTTT
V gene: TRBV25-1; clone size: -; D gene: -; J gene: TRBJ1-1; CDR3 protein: CASSVRGTTEAFF; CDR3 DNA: TGTGCCAGCAGTGTACGGGGCACGACTGAAGCTTTCTTT